The next 25 T cell receptor beta chains were all read from a single sample in a study of T cells after yellow fever vaccination. MiXCR was run by TCRdb on the 5' RACE reads, yielding one entry per CDR3 protein. The table shows roughly 500,000 distinct CDR3 sequences, with over 15% occurring only once. The sample consisted of PBMCs, taken 15 days after the yellow fever booster vaccination. These receptors originate from a man aged 25-40 years who received the YFV17D yellow fever vaccine.

The V and J genes are TRBV12-3 or TRBV12-4 and TRBJ1-4; tentatively, D is TRBD1 (6 bases). The CDR3 has 13 residues. V gave up 8 bases and J gave up 5 bases, with 12 bases separating them. CDR3 protein: CASQSGANEKLFF. The CDR3 DNA reads TGTGCCAGCCAATCAGGGGCCAATGAAAAACTGTTTTTT.

About this clonotype itself: Without the conserved terminal phenylalanine or tryptophan, this CDR3 likely stems from a read error. This chain links TRBV7-9 with TRBJ1-2, with 8 positions matching TRBD1. Germline values: CDR1 SEHNR, CDR2 FQNEAQ (reference sequence). CDR3 length: 15 residues. V lost 1 base, J lost 7 bases, and 8 bases stayed unmatched. CDR3 in DNA: TGTGCCAGCAGCTTAGGAGGTTGGCAGGGGGCTGGCTACACCTCC. Translating it yields CASSLGGWQGAGYTS.

This clonotype was detected a few times. The genes are TRBV20-1 and TRBJ2-1; D is ambiguous. Germline V gene data show CDR1 as DFQATT and CDR2 as SNEGSKA (reference sequence). Trimming cost V 6 bases and J 6 bases, with 9 bases left between them. The CDR3 consists of 11 residues. CDR3 in DNA: TGCAGTGCCCCGGATGGCAATGAGCAGTTCTTC. It encodes CSAPDGNEQFF.

Here the CDR3 reads CASRYREGYEQYF. The CDR3 region has the DNA TGTGCCAGCAGATACAGGGAGGGCTACGAGCAGTACTTC. The rearrangement links TRBV7-2 to TRBJ2-7; possible D gene TRBD2, 7 bases. The CDR3 spans 13 residues. V was clipped by 6 bases and J by 3 bases, with 12 bases between them. Looked up from germline, CDR1 is SGHTA and CDR2 is FQGNSA.

The chain carries TRBV12-3 or TRBV12-4 and TRBJ1-2; possible D gene TRBD1, 6 bases. The V and J ends lost 6 bases and 13 bases respectively, with 15 bases between them. The CDR3 totals 11 residues. CDR3 amino acids: CASRTAGTITF. In DNA, the CDR3 is TGTGCCAGCAGAACCGCCGGGACAATCACCTTC.

This chain links TRBV7-2 with TRBJ1-5; no clear D gene. CDR1 is SGHTA, CDR2 FQGNSA, per germline. Trimming took 2 bases from V and 6 from J, leaving 14 bases between them. The CDR3 is made up of 15 amino acids. CDR3 sequence reads: CASSLNQVRGQPQHF. The CDR3 DNA reads as TGTGCCAGCAGCTTAAATCAGGTCCGAGGTCAGCCCCAGCATTTT.

V is TRBV28 and J is TRBJ2-3, with D perhaps matching TRBD2 (5 bases). Germline loops: CDR1 MDHEN, CDR2 SYDVKM. There are 15 residues in the CDR3. V lost 5 bases to trimming and J lost 3 bases, with 15 bases between them. Written as DNA, the CDR3 is TGTGCCAGCAGTCCCCCGGAGCGGCTAACAGATACGCAGTATTTT. Translated: CASSPPERLTDTQYF.

Only one count was recorded for this clonotype. V gene TRBV7-9 combines with J gene TRBJ1-1; D is undetermined. The CDR3 runs to 12 residues. V gave up 3 bases and J gave up 8 bases, with 10 bases separating them. CDR1 and CDR2 from the germline V gene are SEHNR and FQNEAQ (reference sequence). CDR3 region: CASSFRPDEAFF. The CDR3 nucleotides are TGTGCCAGCAGCTTCAGGCCGGACGAAGCTTTCTTT.

This chain uses TRBV20-1 with TRBJ2-2; 8 positions match TRBD1. Germline lookup yields CDR1 DFQATT and CDR2 SNEGSKA (reference sequence). Trimming took 7 bases from V and 5 from J; bases not matched to a gene: 3. The CDR3 has 12 amino acids. The CDR3: CSVNRGTGELFF. In DNA, the CDR3 is TGCAGTGTTAACAGGGGGACCGGGGAGCTGTTTTTT.

This clonotype was counted a few times. The rearrangement joins TRBV7-8 to TRBJ2-1; 9 bases fit TRBD1. V shed 3 bases and J 4 bases; nucleotides not matched to a gene: 1. The germline CDR1 and CDR2 sequences are SGHVS and FQNEAQ. There are 14 residues in the CDR3. CDR3: CASSLTGGYNEQFF. As DNA, the CDR3 is TGTGCCAGCAGCTTGACAGGGGGGTACAATGAGCAGTTCTTC.

This sequence joins TRBV28 and TRBJ1-5, with D hard to call. Germline CDR1 reads MDHEN; CDR2 reads SYDVKM. This CDR3 is built from 13 residues. V lost 7 bases, J lost 0 bases, and 7 bases lay in between. CDR3 loop: CASNTDSNQPQHF. As DNA, the CDR3 is TGTGCCAGCAACACAGATAGCAATCAGCCCCAGCATTTT.

The chain employs TRBV5-6 and TRBJ2-1; 10 bases fit TRBD2. Germline V gene data show CDR1 as SGHDT and CDR2 as YYEEEE. The CDR3 loop spans 15 amino acids. V lost 4 bases to trimming and J lost 10 bases; unmatched junction nucleotides: 11. As DNA, the CDR3 is TGTGCCAGCAGCCCCCAGCGGGAGGGCCAAAGAGAGCAGTTCTTC. As protein: CASSPQREGQREQFF.

This clonotype showed up just a few times. This chain joins TRBV20-1 and TRBJ2-7; D remains ambiguous. This CDR3 spans 13 amino acids. V was clipped by 0 bases and J by 0 bases, with 6 bases between them. Germline V lookup: CDR1 DFQATT, CDR2 SNEGSKA (reference sequence). The CDR3, as DNA: TGCAGTGCTAGAGACTCGTACTCCTACGAGCAGTACTTC. This sequence encodes CSARDSYSYEQYF.

This clonotype has only a few counts. V usage is TRBV4-2 and J usage is TRBJ2-7, with a possible D match to TRBD2 (5 bases). The germline V gene has CDR1 LGHNA and CDR2 YNFKEQ. The V and J ends lost 0 bases and 6 bases respectively, with 15 bases between them. This CDR3 region has 15 residues. The CDR3 bases are TGTGCCAGCAGCCAAGAAGCACGGGGATTGGGCGAGCAGTACTTC. Its protein product is CASSQEARGLGEQYF.

The chain joins TRBV7-8 to TRBJ1-1; tentative D call: TRBD1 (6 bases). The V end lost 5 bases, the J end lost 3 bases, and 13 bases lay between the germline ends. Looked up from germline, CDR1 is SGHVS and CDR2 is FQNEAQ. The CDR3 is 14 residues long. The CDR3 nucleotides read TGTGCCAGCAGCCCCAGGGGTTGGGACACTGAAGCTTTCTTT. Amino acids: CASSPRGWDTEAFF.

This clonotype occurred a few times. The V gene is TRBV10-3, the J gene TRBJ1-4; D unresolved. This CDR3 spans 12 amino acids. V was cut by 11 bases and J by 8 bases, with 15 bases left in between. Looked up from germline, CDR1 is ENHRY and CDR2 is SYGVKD. This chain's CDR3 is CAVRGEGEKLFF. CDR3 coding DNA: TGTGCCGTGCGGGGTGAAGGGGAAAAACTGTTTTTT.

The chain uses TRBV18 and TRBJ2-7; D is undetermined. CDR1 is KGHSH and CDR2 is LQKENI in the germline V gene. With 1 base removed from V and 6 bases from J, the gap between germline ends came to 13 bases. The CDR3 is 14 residues long. The CDR3 DNA reads as TGTGCCAGCTCACCACAGCAGGCGGAATCCGAGCAGTACTTC. As protein: CASSPQQAESEQYF.

The genes are TRBV7-3 and TRBJ2-3; the D is unclear. V was trimmed by 0 bases and J by 0 bases, leaving 7 bases between them. This CDR3 comprises 15 residues. CDR1 and CDR2 (germline): SGHTA, FQGTGA. The CDR3 reads CASSLTGLSTDTQYF. CDR3 nucleotide sequence: TGTGCCAGCAGCTTAACTGGGCTAAGCACAGATACGCAGTATTTT.

This clonotype was recorded a few times. This sequence joins TRBV20-1 and TRBJ1-4, with D hard to call. The V and J ends lost 7 bases and 0 bases respectively, with 9 bases between them. The CDR3 loop spans 13 amino acids. Germline CDR1 is DFQATT and CDR2 is SNEGSKA (reference sequence). The CDR3, as DNA: TGCAGTGTGAGTCCCTCAACTAATGAAAAACTGTTTTTT. Translated, it gives CSVSPSTNEKLFF.

This clonotype turned up a few times. The genes are TRBV20-1 and TRBJ2-1, with TRBD1 identical over 9 bases. Germline V gives CDR1 DFQATT, CDR2 SNEGSKA (reference sequence). CDR3 length equals 14 residues. Trimming removed 6 bases from V and 8 bases from J; junction bases left unmatched: 11. DNA of the CDR3: TGCAGTGCCCAATCGGGACAGGGATTCCATGAGCAGTTCTTC. Protein sequence: CSAQSGQGFHEQFF.

This clonotype has a handful of counts. The rearrangement links TRBV30 to TRBJ2-2; 11 nucleotides align to TRBD2. The length of the CDR3 is 15 residues. Looked up from germline, CDR1 is GTSNPN and CDR2 is SVGIG (reference sequence). J gave up 3 bases and V 3 bases, and 3 bases lay outside the gene matches. CDR3: CAWRTSGTYTGELFF. DNA of the CDR3: TGTGCCTGGAGGACTAGCGGGACCTACACCGGGGAGCTGTTTTTT.

This clonotype came up a few times. This chain joins TRBV11-2 and TRBJ2-2; 11 nucleotides align to TRBD2. V gave up 6 bases and J gave up 6 bases; unmatched junction bases: 9. CDR1 SGHAT and CDR2 FQNNGV come from the germline V gene. The length of the CDR3 is 16 residues. Written as DNA, the CDR3 is TGTGCCAGCAGTCCCCCACTAGCGGGAGCAGCCGGGGAGCTGTTTTTT. This sequence encodes CASSPPLAGAAGELFF.

This chain joins TRBV9 and TRBJ2-3, with D unclear. The germline V gene encodes CDR1 SGDLS and CDR2 YYNGEE. This CDR3 spans 13 amino acids. V dropped 3 bases and J dropped 6 bases, with 11 bases sitting between them. CDR3 residues: CASSGGRLDTQYF. The CDR3 nucleotides are TGTGCCAGCAGCGGCGGACGGCTTGATACGCAGTATTTT.

This clonotype was observed a few times. The chain couples TRBV5-1 to TRBJ2-3; 8 nucleotides align to TRBD2. V lost 6 bases and J lost 4; bases outside the gene matches: 7. CDR1 and CDR2 from the germline V gene are SGHRS and YFSETQ. CDR3 size: 14 residues. For the CDR3, the DNA is TGCGCCAGCAATCCCAGCGGGAGTTCAGATACGCAGTATTTT. Amino acid sequence: CASNPSGSSDTQYF.

This clonotype showed up just a few times. The rearrangement joins TRBV2 to TRBJ2-1; 13 positions match TRBD2. The V and J ends lost 10 bases and 7 bases, in that order; junction bases with no gene match: 10. The CDR3 covers 15 residues. CDR1 and CDR2 (germline): SNHLY, FYNNEI. CDR3 nucleotide sequence: TGTGCCATACGTCCGGGACTAGCGGGGAATAATGAGCAGTTCTTC. It is translated as CAIRPGLAGNNEQFF.